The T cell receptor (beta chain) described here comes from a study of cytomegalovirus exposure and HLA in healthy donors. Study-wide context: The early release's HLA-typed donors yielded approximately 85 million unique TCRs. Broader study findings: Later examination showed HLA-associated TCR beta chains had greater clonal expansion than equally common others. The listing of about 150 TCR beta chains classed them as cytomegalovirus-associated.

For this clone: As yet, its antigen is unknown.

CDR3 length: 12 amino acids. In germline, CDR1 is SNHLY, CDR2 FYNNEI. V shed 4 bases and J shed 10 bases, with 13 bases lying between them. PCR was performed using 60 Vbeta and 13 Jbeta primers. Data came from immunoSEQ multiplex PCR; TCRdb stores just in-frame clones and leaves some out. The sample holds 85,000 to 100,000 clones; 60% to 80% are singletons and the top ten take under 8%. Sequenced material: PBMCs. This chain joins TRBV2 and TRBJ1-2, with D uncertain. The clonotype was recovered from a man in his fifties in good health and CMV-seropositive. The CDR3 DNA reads TGTGCCAGCAGTGGCAGCGGATGTGTCTACACCTTC. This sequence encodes CASSGSGCVYTF. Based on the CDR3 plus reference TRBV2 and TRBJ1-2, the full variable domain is EPEVTQTPSHQVTQMGQEVILRCVPISNHLYFYWYRQILGQKVEFLVSFYNNEISEKSEIFDDQFSVERPDGSNFTLKIRSTKLEDSAMYFCASSGSGCVYTFGSGTRLTVV.